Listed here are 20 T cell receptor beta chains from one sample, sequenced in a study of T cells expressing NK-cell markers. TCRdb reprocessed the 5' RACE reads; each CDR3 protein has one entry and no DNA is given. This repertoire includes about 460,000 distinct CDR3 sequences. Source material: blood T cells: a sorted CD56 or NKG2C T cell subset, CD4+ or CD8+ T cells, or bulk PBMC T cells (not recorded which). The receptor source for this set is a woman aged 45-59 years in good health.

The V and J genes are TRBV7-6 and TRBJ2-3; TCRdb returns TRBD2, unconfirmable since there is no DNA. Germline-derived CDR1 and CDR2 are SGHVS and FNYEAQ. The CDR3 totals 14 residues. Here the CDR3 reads CASNSAGDSDTQYF.

CDR3 residues: CATSTRQGYEQYF. The chain recombines TRBV15 with TRBJ2-7; without DNA, the TCRdb call of TRBD1 cannot be checked. This CDR3 has 13 amino acids. The germline V gene has CDR1 LNHNV and CDR2 YYDKDF (reference sequence).

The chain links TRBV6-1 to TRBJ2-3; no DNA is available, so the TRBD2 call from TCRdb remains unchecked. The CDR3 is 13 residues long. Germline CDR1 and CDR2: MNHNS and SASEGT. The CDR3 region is CASRGLNTDTQYF.

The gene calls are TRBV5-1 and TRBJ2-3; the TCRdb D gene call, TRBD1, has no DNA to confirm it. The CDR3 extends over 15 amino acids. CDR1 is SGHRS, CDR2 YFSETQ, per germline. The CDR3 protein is CASSLAGTFSDTQYF.

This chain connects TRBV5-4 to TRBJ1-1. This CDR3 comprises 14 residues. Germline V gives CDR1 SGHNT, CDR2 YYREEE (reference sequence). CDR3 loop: CASSPEISNTEAFF.

The CDR3 is CASFFTPDTQYF. The chain recombines TRBV18 with TRBJ2-3. Germline loops: CDR1 KGHSH, CDR2 LQKENI. The CDR3 has 12 amino acids.

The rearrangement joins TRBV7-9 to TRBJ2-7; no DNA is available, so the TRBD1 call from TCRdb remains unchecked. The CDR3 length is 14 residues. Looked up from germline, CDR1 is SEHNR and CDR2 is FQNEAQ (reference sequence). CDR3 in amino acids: CASTMAGGPYEQYF.

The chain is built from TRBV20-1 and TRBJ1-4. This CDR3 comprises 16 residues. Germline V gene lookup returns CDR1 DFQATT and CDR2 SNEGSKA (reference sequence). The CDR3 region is CSARRVAIATNEKLFF.

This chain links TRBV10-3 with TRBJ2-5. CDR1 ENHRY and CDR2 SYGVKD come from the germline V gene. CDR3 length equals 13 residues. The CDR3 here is CAISVGGIETQYF.

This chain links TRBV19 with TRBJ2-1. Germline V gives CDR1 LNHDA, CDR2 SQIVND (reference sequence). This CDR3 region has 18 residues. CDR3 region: CASRYRLLDRGSYNEQFF.

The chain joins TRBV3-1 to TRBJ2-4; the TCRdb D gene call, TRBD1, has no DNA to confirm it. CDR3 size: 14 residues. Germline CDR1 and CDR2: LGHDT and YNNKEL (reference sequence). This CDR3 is CASSQSRVGRGAYF.

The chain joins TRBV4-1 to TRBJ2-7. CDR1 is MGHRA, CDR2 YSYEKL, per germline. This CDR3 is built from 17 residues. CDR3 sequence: CASSQVTSSVGSYEQYF.

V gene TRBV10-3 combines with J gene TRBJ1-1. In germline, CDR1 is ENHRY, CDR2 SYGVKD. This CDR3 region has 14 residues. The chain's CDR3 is CAISESGRRTEAFF.

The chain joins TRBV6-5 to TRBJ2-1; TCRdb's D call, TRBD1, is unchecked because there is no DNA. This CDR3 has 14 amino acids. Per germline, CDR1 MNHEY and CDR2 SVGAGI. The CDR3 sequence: CASSLDRTSNEQFF.

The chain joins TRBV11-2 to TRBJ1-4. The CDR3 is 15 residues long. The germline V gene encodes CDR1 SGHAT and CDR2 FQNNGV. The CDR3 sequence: CASSLERGMDEKLFF.

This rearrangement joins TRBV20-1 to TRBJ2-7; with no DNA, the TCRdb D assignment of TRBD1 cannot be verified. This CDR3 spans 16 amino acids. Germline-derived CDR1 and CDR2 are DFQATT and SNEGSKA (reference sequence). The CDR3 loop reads CSAPRGARGLSYEQYF.

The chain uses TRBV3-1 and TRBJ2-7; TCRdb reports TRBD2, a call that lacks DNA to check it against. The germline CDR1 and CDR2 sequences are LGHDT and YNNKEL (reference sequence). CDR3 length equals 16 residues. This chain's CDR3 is CASSPGSGSRSYEQYF.

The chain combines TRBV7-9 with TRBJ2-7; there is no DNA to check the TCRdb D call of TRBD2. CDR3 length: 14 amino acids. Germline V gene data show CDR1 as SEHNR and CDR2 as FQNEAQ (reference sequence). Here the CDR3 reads CASSSGLFSYEQYF. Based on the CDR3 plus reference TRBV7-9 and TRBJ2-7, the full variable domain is DTGVSQNPRHKITKRGQNVTFRCDPISEHNRLYWYRQTLGQGPEFLTYFQNEAQLEKSRLLSDRFSAERPKGSFSTLEIQRTEQGDSAMYLCASSSGLFSYEQYFGPGTRLTVT.

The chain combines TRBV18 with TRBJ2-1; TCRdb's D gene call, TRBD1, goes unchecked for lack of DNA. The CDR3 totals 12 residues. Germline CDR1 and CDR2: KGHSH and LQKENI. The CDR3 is CASSLRGDMDFF.

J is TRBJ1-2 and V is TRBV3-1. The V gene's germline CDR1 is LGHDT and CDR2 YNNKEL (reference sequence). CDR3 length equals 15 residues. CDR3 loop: CASSQETGPYFGYTF.